This TCR beta chain emerged from a study of cytomegalovirus exposure and HLA in healthy donors. Study findings and constraints: A prior analysis recorded that most TCR beta V segments were productive about 90% or about 30% of the time. Rare sequences made up most TCRs, while some public TCRs were found in many donors. Sequencing likely caused a cluster of highly shared sequence variants.

This CDR3 has 14 amino acids. Germline V lookup: CDR1 LNHDA, CDR2 SQIVND (reference sequence). V gave up 7 bases and J gave up 3 bases; unmatched junction bases: 6. The PCR used 60 Vbeta and 13 Jbeta primers. Sequencing used immunoSEQ multiplex PCR; TCRdb keeps in-frame clones, though not all of them. The sample yields around 100,000 clones, over 75% seen once. About this clone: Its specificity is unknown.

The origin of this receptor is a woman aged 18 to 35 in good health and CMV-seropositive. The sequenced material came from PBMCs. This chain uses TRBV19 with TRBJ1-5, with 7 positions matching TRBD1. CDR3 sequence reads: CASTLDRVNQPQHF. The DNA of the CDR3 is TGTGCCAGTACCCTTGACAGGGTCAATCAGCCCCAGCATTTT.